A selection of T cell receptor beta chains follows, all from one sample in a study of low-dose radiotherapy and immunotherapy resistance in tumors. Using its own MiXCR run on the reads, TCRdb lists one record per CDR3 protein. Here the sample spans more than 70,000 distinct CDR3 sequences, 20% to 25% being singletons. The sample was PBMCs, taken after low-dose radiotherapy plus immunotherapy. The source is a female donor with ovarian cancer. Each CDR3 is given with its conserved first and last residue. A D gene is named only where the DNA matches it firmly. Expanded clones get a size class; other rows say once, few or many, or leave the size out.

D gene,J gene,clone size,V gene,CDR3 protein,CDR3 DNA
-,TRBJ1-2,-,TRBV27,CASSPGSNYGYTF,TGTGCCAGCAGCCCGGGATCTAACTATGGCTACACCTTC
-,TRBJ1-2,many,TRBV28,CASSRDRANYGYTF,TGTGCCAGCAGTCGGGACCGAGCTAACTATGGCTACACCTTC
TRBD2,TRBJ2-1,-,TRBV5-4,CASSLVAGGPDNEQFF,TGTGCCAGCAGCTTGGTAGCGGGAGGGCCGGACAATGAGCAGTTCTTC
-,TRBJ2-5,many,TRBV11-3,CASREGETQYF,TGTGCCAGCAGAGAGGGAGAGACCCAGTACTTC
TRBD2,TRBJ2-1,many,TRBV5-1,CASSRGGGDRHEQFF,TGCGCCAGCAGCCGGGGGGGCGGTGATAGGCATGAGCAGTTCTTC
-,TRBJ2-7,many,TRBV4-2,CASSQEGDSKIYEQYF,TGTGCCAGCAGCCAAGAAGGAGACAGCAAGATCTACGAGCAGTACTTC
TRBD2,TRBJ2-1,many,TRBV12-3/TRBV12-4,CASSLTSGRIHEQFF,TGTGCCAGCAGCCTGACTAGCGGGAGAATCCATGAGCAGTTCTTC
TRBD2,TRBJ2-1,-,TRBV9,CASSPRLAGQNEQFF,TGTGCCAGCAGCCCCCGACTAGCGGGTCAAAATGAGCAGTTCTTC
-,TRBJ2-2,many,TRBV29-1,CSVEGGMGVTGELFF,TGCAGCGTTGAAGGAGGGATGGGGGTCACCGGGGAGCTGTTTTTT
TRBD2,TRBJ2-1,many,TRBV3-1,CASSQDAAGLYNEQFF,TGTGCCAGCAGCCAAGATGCGGCGGGACTATACAATGAGCAGTTCTTC
TRBD2,TRBJ2-1,-,TRBV25-1,CASSELAGGLLYNEQFF,TGTGCCAGCAGTGAATTGGCGGGGGGTCTCCTTTACAATGAGCAGTTCTTC
TRBD2,TRBJ2-3,many,TRBV6-2/TRBV6-3,CASRPLAGVGAQYF,TGTGCCAGCAGACCCCTAGCGGGGGTTGGGGCGCAGTATTTT
-,TRBJ2-1,-,TRBV5-4,CASSFNREQFF,TGTGCCAGCAGCTTTAACCGGGAGCAGTTCTTC
-,TRBJ1-5,many,TRBV29-1,CSVWGGNNQPQHF,TGCAGCGTTTGGGGTGGAAACAATCAGCCCCAGCATTTT
-,TRBJ2-2,many,TRBV29-1,CSVGPRVGGELFF,TGCAGCGTTGGCCCGAGGGTGGGCGGGGAGCTGTTTTTT
TRBD1,TRBJ1-1,many,TRBV12-3/TRBV12-4,CASSIRGLPEAFF,TGTGCCAGCAGTATCAGGGGGCTCCCTGAAGCTTTCTTT
-,TRBJ2-3,many,TRBV6-2/TRBV6-3,CASTGTYRTDTQYF,TGTGCCAGCACCGGGACTTACCGCACAGATACGCAGTATTTT
TRBD1,TRBJ2-7,few,TRBV29-1,CSVLKEGQGTYEQYF,TGCAGCGTTCTTAAAGAGGGACAGGGGACCTACGAGCAGTACTTC
TRBD2,TRBJ2-1,many,TRBV4-1,CASSPAGDYYNEQFF,TGCGCCAGCAGCCCCGCGGGGGATTACTACAATGAGCAGTTCTTC
-,TRBJ2-4,many,TRBV18,CASSDTENIQYF,TGTGCCAGCTCAGATACAGAAAACATTCAGTACTTC
-,TRBJ2-1,many,TRBV12-3/TRBV12-4,CASSFVVEQFF,TGTGCCAGCAGTTTTGTGGTTGAGCAGTTCTTC
-,TRBJ2-2,many,TRBV2,CASSWDFRRAGELFF,TGTGCCAGCAGTTGGGACTTCAGGAGGGCCGGGGAGCTGTTTTTT
TRBD1,TRBJ1-2,many,TRBV6-2/TRBV6-3,CASSWGGQGLYGYTF,TGTGCCAGCAGTTGGGGGGGACAGGGTCTCTATGGCTACACCTTC
-,TRBJ2-2,few,TRBV6-6,CASVGGLNTGELFF,TGTGCCAGTGTCGGGGGGCTCAACACCGGGGAGCTGTTTTTT
TRBD2,TRBJ2-5,many,TRBV28,CASTTTLSGRVETQYF,TGTGCCAGCACCACCACTCTTAGCGGGAGGGTAGAGACCCAGTACTTC
-,TRBJ2-1,many,TRBV3-1,CASSQDGTRVDEQFF,TGTGCCAGCAGCCAAGATGGAACTAGGGTCGATGAGCAGTTCTTC
-,TRBJ1-5,few,TRBV28,CASREGGSNQPQHF,TGTGCCAGCAGGGAGGGGGGTAGCAATCAGCCCCAGCATTTT
-,TRBJ1-1,few,TRBV9,CASSVAGRGEAFF,TGTGCCAGCAGCGTAGCGGGGCGGGGTGAAGCTTTCTTT
TRBD2,TRBJ2-2,once,TRBV5-8,CASSFRLAGNTGELFF,TGTGCCAGCAGCTTCCGACTAGCGGGGAACACCGGGGAGCTGTTTTTT
TRBD2,TRBJ2-7,many,TRBV20-1,CSADRGDLRYEQYF,TGCAGTGCGGATCGGGGGGACTTACGGTACGAGCAGTACTTC
TRBD1,TRBJ1-5,many,TRBV5-1,CASSAGQGNQPQHF,TGCGCCAGCAGCGCGGGACAGGGGAATCAGCCCCAGCATTTT
TRBD1,TRBJ1-4,many,TRBV27,CASKRQGNNEKLFF,TGTGCCAGTAAAAGACAGGGCAATAATGAAAAACTGTTTTTT
-,TRBJ2-3,many,TRBV9,CASSVQGGTDTQYF,TGTGCCAGCAGCGTACAGGGCGGCACAGATACGCAGTATTTT
-,TRBJ2-3,many,TRBV4-2,CASSRTTLTDTQYF,TGTGCCAGCAGCCGCACTACCCTCACAGATACGCAGTATTTT
TRBD2,TRBJ2-1,many,TRBV7-2,CASSRGSSYNEQFF,TGTGCCAGCAGCCGCGGGAGCTCCTACAATGAGCAGTTCTTC